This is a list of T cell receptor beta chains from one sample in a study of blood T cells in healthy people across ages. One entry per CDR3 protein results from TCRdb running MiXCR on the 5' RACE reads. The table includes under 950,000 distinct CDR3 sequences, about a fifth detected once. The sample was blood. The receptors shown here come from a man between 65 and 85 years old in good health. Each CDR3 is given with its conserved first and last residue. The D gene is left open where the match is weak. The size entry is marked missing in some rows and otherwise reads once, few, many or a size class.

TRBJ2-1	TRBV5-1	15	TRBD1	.	CASSFQGAVYNEQFF	TGCGCCAGCAGCTTCCAGGGGGCCGTCTACAATGAGCAGTTCTTC
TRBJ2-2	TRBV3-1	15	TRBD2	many	CASSPTSGNTGELFF	TGTGCCAGCAGCCCTACTAGCGGGAACACCGGGGAGCTGTTTTTT
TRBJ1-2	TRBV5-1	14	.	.	CASSLELGNYGYTF	TGCGCCAGCAGCTTAGAACTGGGAAACTATGGCTACACCTTC
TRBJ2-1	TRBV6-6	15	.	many	CASSYGRGGVNEQFF	TGTGCCAGCAGTTACGGCAGGGGAGGTGTCAATGAGCAGTTCTTC
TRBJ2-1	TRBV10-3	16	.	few	CAISGGGGPYGGEQFF	TGTGCCATCAGTGGAGGCGGAGGGCCCTATGGGGGTGAGCAGTTCTTC
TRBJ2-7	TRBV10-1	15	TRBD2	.	CASSDGASGSYEQYF	TGCGCCAGCAGTGATGGGGCTAGCGGATCCTACGAGCAGTACTTC
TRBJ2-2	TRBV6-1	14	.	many	CASSDNGNTGELFF	TGTGCCAGCAGTGACAACGGGAACACCGGGGAGCTGTTTTTT
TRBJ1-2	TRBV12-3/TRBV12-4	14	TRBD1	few	CASSLARQGIGYTF	TGTGCCAGCAGTTTAGCGAGACAGGGTATAGGCTACACCTTC
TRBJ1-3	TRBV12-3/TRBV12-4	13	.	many	CASSLAPGNTIYF	TGTGCCAGCAGTTTAGCCCCGGGAAACACCATATATTTT
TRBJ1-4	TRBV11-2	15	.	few	CASSLDRYLNEKLFF	TGTGCCAGCAGCTTAGATCGATACTTAAATGAAAAACTGTTTTTT
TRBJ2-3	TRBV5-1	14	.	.	CASSTQPGLDTQYF	TGCGCCAGCAGCACCCAGCCTGGCCTAGATACGCAGTATTTT
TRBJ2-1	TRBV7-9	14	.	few	CASSSFGTYNEQFF	TGTGCCAGCAGCTCCTTCGGGACCTACAATGAGCAGTTCTTC
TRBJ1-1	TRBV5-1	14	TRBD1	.	CASSRTGASEGAFF	TGCGCCAGCAGCCGTACAGGGGCCTCCGAAGGAGCTTTCTTT
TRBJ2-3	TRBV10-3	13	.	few	CAISGEGTDTQYF	TGTGCCATCAGTGGTGAGGGAACAGATACGCAGTATTTT
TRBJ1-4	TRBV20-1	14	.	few	CSAPTGATNEKLFF	TGCAGTGCGCCCACAGGCGCAACTAATGAAAAACTGTTTTTT
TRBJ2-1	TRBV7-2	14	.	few	CASSPTNSYNEQFF	TGTGCCAGCAGCCCCACGAATTCCTACAATGAGCAGTTCTTC
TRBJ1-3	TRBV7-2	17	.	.	CASSPYSGATGGNTIYF	TGTGCCAGCAGCCCCTACTCGGGGGCGACTGGTGGAAACACCATATATTTT
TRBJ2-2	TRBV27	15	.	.	CASSPGGDYTGELFF	TGTGCCAGTTCCCCCGGGGGAGACTACACCGGGGAGCTGTTTTTT
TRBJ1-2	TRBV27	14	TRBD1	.	CASSIRQGTVGYTF	TGTGCCAGCAGTATACGACAGGGGACGGTGGGCTACACCTTC
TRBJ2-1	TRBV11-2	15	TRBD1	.	CASSSGTGDPNEQFF	TGTGCCAGCAGTTCCGGGACAGGGGATCCCAATGAGCAGTTCTTC
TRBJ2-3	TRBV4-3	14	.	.	CASSQGGFTDTQYF	TGCGCCAGCAGCCAAGGGGGATTCACAGATACGCAGTATTTT
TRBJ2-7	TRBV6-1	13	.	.	CASRSPESDEQYF	TGTGCCAGCAGGAGCCCAGAGTCCGACGAGCAGTACTTC
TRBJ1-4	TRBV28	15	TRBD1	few	CASSRSGTGNEKLFF	TGTGCCAGCAGTCGATCCGGGACAGGGAATGAAAAACTGTTTTTT
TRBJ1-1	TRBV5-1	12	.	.	CASSSQDTEAFF	TGCGCCAGCAGCTCGCAGGACACTGAAGCTTTCTTT
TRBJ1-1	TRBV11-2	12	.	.	CASSQHIRDAFF	TGTGCCAGCAGCCAACACATCAGGGATGCTTTCTTT
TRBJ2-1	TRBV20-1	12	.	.	CSASPQYNEQFF	TGCAGTGCTAGCCCGCAGTACAATGAGCAGTTCTTC
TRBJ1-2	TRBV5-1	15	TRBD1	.	CASSLFGTGLYGYTF	TGCGCCAGCAGCTTGTTTGGGACAGGGCTCTATGGCTACACCTTC
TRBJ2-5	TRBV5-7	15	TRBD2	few	CASSPRTSGVVTQYF	TGTGCCAGCAGCCCAAGGACTAGCGGGGTGGTGACCCAGTACTTC
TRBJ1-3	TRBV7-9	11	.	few	CASSDTDTIYF	TGTGCCAGCAGCGACACGGACACCATATATTTT
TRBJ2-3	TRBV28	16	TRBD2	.	CASSLWTSGTRDTQYF	TGTGCCAGCAGTTTATGGACTAGCGGCACAAGAGATACGCAGTATTTT
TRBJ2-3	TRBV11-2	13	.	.	CASEGRSTDTQYF	TGTGCCAGCGAAGGGCGATCCACAGATACGCAGTATTTT
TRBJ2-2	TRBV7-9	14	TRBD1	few	CASSPGGQGNELFF	TGTGCCAGCAGCCCAGGCGGACAGGGGAACGAGCTGTTTTTT
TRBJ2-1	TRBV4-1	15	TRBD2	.	CASSQGSGGAHEQFF	TGCGCCAGCAGCCAAGGTAGCGGGGGGGCCCATGAGCAGTTCTTC
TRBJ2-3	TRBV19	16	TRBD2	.	CASKGWTSLVTDTQYF	TGTGCCAGCAAGGGGTGGACTAGCCTCGTAACAGATACGCAGTATTTT
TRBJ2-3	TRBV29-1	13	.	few	CSVDSQSTDTQYF	TGCAGCGTTGACTCACAGTCCACAGATACGCAGTATTTT
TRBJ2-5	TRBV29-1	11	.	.	CSVAPGGPQYF	TGCAGCGTTGCCCCGGGCGGCCCTCAGTACTTC
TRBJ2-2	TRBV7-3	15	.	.	CASSSTRDGTGELFF	TGTGCCAGCAGCTCAACTAGGGACGGCACCGGGGAGCTGTTTTTT
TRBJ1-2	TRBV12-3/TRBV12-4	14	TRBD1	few	CASRMGQANYGYTF	TGTGCCAGCAGGATGGGACAGGCTAACTATGGCTACACCTTC
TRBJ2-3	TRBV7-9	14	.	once	CASSLTLEEDTQYF	TGTGCCAGCAGCTTGACCCTAGAGGAAGATACGCAGTATTTT
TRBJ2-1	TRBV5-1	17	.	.	CASSRGGGNGSYNEQFF	TGCGCCAGCAGCAGGGGCGGCGGGAATGGCTCCTACAATGAGCAGTTCTTC
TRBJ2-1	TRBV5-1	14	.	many	CASRSQFKNNEQFF	TGCGCCAGCAGAAGTCAGTTTAAGAACAATGAGCAGTTCTTC
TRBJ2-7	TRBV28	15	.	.	CASSTPTGFSYEQYF	TGTGCCAGCAGCACTCCGACAGGCTTCTCCTACGAGCAGTACTTC
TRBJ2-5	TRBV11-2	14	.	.	CASSSRGTQETQYF	TGTGCCAGCAGCTCCCGGGGGACCCAAGAGACCCAGTACTTC
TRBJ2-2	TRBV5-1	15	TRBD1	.	CASSLDRAHTGELFF	TGTGCCAGCAGCCTGGACAGGGCCCATACCGGGGAGCTGTTTTTT
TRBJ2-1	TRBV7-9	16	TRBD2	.	CASSFRAGGTNNEQFF	TGTGCCAGCAGCTTTCGAGCGGGGGGGACGAACAATGAGCAGTTCTTC
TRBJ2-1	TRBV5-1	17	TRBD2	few	CASSLGVLAGLGNEQFF	TGCGCCAGCAGCTTGGGAGTACTAGCGGGTCTTGGTAATGAGCAGTTCTTC